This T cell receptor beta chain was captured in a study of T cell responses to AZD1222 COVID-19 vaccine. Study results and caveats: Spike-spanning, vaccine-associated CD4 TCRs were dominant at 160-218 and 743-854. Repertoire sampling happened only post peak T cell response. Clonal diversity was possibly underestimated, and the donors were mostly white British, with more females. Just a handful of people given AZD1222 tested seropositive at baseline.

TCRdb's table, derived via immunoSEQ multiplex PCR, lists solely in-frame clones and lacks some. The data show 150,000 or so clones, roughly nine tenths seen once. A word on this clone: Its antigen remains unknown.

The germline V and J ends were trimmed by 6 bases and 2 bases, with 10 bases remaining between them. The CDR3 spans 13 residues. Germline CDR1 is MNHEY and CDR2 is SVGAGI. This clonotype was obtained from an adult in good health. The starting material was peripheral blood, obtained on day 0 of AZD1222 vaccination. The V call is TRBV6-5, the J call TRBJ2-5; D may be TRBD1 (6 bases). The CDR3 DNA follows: TGTGCCAGCAGACACGGACAGCAAGAGACCCAGTACTTC. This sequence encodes CASRHGQQETQYF.